This T cell receptor beta chain was captured by sequencing in a study of shared clonotypes between healthy human individuals. Study in general: Three CD4 naive, three CD4 memory, two CD8 naive and one CD8 memory plate were used per donor.

The length of the CDR3 is 14 residues. The germline CDR1 and CDR2 sequences are SEHNR and FQNEAQ (reference sequence). V was pared by 4 bases and J by 1 base, with 10 bases between. Tens of thousands of T cell genomes (around 200 ng DNA) went into each sorted-subset replicate. Repertoires were generated with immunoSEQ multiplex PCR, while TCRdb's copy carries only in-frame clones and drops some. The sample lists under 850,000 clones; over 55% were seen once. About this clone itself: Its specificity is unknown. This same CDR3 is encoded by further DNA sequences in the sample.

Whole-study findings and limits: Researchers found naive subsets generally carried larger estimated richness than memory subsets.

The TCR comes from a woman aged 30 to 39 in good health. The sequenced sample consisted of memory CD4+ T cells sorted from blood. Subset given: CD45RA-negative fraction. The chain has TRBV7-9 and TRBJ1-1; D not certain. CDR3: CASSSLGRNTEAFF. The CDR3 DNA is TGTGCCAGCAGCTCCCTGGGCAGGAACACTGAAGCTTTCTTT.